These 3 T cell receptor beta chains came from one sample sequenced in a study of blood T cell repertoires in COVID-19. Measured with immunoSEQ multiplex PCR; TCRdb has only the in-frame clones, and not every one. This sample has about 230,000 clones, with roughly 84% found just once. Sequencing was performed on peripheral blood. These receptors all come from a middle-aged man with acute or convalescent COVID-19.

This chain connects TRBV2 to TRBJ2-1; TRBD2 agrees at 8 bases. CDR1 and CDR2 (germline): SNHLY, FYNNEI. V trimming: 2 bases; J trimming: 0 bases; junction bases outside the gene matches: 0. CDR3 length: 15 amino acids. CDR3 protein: CASSESGSSYNEQFF. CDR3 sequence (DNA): TGTGCCAGCAGTGAAAGCGGGAGCTCCTACAATGAGCAGTTCTTC.

The CDR3 spells CASSQTRGTSPLHF. CDR3 DNA sequence: TGTGCCAGCAGCCAGACCCGGGGGACTTCACCCCTCCACTTT. The chain joins TRBV3-1 (or the pseudogene TRBV3-2) to TRBJ1-6; the D gene is possibly TRBD1 (5 bases). V was cut by 3 bases and J by 9 bases, with 12 bases left in between. The CDR3 sequence is 14 residues long. The germline V gene encodes CDR1 LGHDT and CDR2 YNNKEL (reference sequence).

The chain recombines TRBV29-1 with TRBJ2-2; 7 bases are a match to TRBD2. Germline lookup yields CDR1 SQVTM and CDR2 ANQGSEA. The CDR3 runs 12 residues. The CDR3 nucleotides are TGCAGTGGGGGGGAAAACACCGGGGAGCTGTTTTTT. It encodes CSGGENTGELFF.